These 27 T cell receptor beta chains were sequenced from one sample in a study of blood T cell repertoires in COVID-19. Sequencing used immunoSEQ multiplex PCR; TCRdb keeps in-frame clones, though not all of them. The sample records around 53,000 clones, 77% being singletons. Sequenced sample: peripheral blood. Receptors were obtained from a man in his 70s with active or convalescent COVID-19.

The V and J genes are TRBV29-1 and TRBJ2-7; TRBD1 agrees at 10 bases. Trimming cost V 8 bases and J 5 bases; bases outside gene matches: 12. Germline values: CDR1 SQVTM, CDR2 ANQGSEA. There are 14 residues in the CDR3. The CDR3 is CSSRQGAGFDEQYF. CDR3 in DNA: TGCAGCTCCCGACAGGGGGCTGGATTCGACGAGCAGTACTTC.

The gene calls are TRBV15 and TRBJ2-5, with D perhaps TRBD2 (5 bases). Germline V gene lookup returns CDR1 LNHNV and CDR2 YYDKDF (reference sequence). The V gene lost 1 base and the J gene lost 4 bases, with 16 bases spanning the gap. CDR3 length: 16 residues. Here the CDR3 reads CATSRAPSSGLETQYF. CDR3 coding DNA: TGTGCCACCAGCAGAGCCCCTAGCAGCGGACTAGAGACCCAGTACTTC. Full variable domain (missing parts from reference TRBV15 and TRBJ2-5): DAMVIQNPRYQVTQFGKPVTLSCSQTLNHNVMYWYQQKSSQAPKLLFHYYDKDFNNEADTPDNFQSRRPNTSFCFLDIRSPGLGDTAMYLCATSRAPSSGLETQYFGPGTRLLVL.

The chain has TRBV12-5 and TRBJ1-2, with D unclear. The CDR3 sequence is 17 residues long. CDR1 LGHNT and CDR2 FRNRAP come from the germline V gene. The V and J ends lost 1 base and 0 bases respectively, with 15 bases between them. This CDR3 is CASGLETSAGSNYGYTF. CDR3 bases: TGTGCTAGTGGTTTGGAGACCAGCGCGGGCTCTAACTATGGCTACACCTTC.

The rearrangement links TRBV5-1 to TRBJ1-2; 8 bases align to TRBD1. Losses at the gene ends were 4 bases for V and 2 bases for J; bases not matched to a gene: 4. Germline assignment: CDR1 SGHRS and CDR2 YFSETQ. The CDR3 has 14 residues. DNA for the CDR3: TGCGCCAGCAGCCAGACAGGGGCAAACTATGGCTACACCTTC. This sequence encodes CASSQTGANYGYTF.

V usage is TRBV19 and J usage is TRBJ1-3; maybe TRBD1 (6 bases). V was pared by 3 bases and J by 7 bases, with 13 bases between. The CDR3 totals 14 residues. Germline CDR1 LNHDA, CDR2 SQIVND (reference sequence). CDR3 loop: CASSIRGPDNTIYF. DNA for the CDR3: TGTGCCAGTAGTATCAGGGGCCCGGATAACACCATATATTTT.

The J gene is TRBJ1-4, the V gene TRBV19; 7 bases agree with TRBD1. V shed 5 bases and J 0 bases; nucleotides not matched to a gene: 3. CDR3 size: 15 residues. Germline V gives CDR1 LNHDA, CDR2 SQIVND (reference sequence). This chain's CDR3 is CASSAGTATNEKLFF. The CDR3 bases are TGTGCCAGTAGTGCAGGGACAGCAACTAATGAAAAACTGTTTTTT.

The genes are TRBV5-1 and TRBJ1-1; TRBD1 might be the D (5 bases). V was pared by 0 bases and J by 3 bases, with 12 bases between. Germline values: CDR1 SGHRS, CDR2 YFSETQ. The CDR3 has 15 residues. The CDR3 region is CASSLVGDRDTEAFF. The CDR3 DNA is TGCGCCAGCAGCTTGGTAGGTGACAGAGACACTGAAGCTTTCTTT.

This clone was recorded a few times. J is TRBJ1-4 and V is TRBV5-6; no definite D call. Trimming left V 4 bases short and J 8 bases short, with 15 bases between. CDR3 size: 14 residues. Germline values: CDR1 SGHDT, CDR2 YYEEEE. The CDR3 here is CASSVEARGEKLFF. The CDR3 DNA follows: TGTGCCAGCAGCGTGGAAGCCAGAGGGGAAAAACTGTTTTTT.

The genes are TRBV7-3 and TRBJ1-1, with D perhaps TRBD1 (6 bases). The V gene's germline CDR1 is SGHTA and CDR2 FQGTGA. This CDR3 has 16 residues. V was pared by 2 bases and J by 4 bases, with 17 bases between. DNA for the CDR3: TGTGCCAGCAGCTTAGCCCCTCAACGAGGGGGCACTGAAGCTTTCTTT. As protein: CASSLAPQRGGTEAFF.

The V gene is TRBV3-1 (or the pseudogene TRBV3-2), the J gene TRBJ1-2; D uncertain. V lost 3 bases to trimming and J lost 2 bases, with 10 bases between them. The CDR3 runs to 14 residues. Per germline, CDR1 LGHDT and CDR2 YNNKEL (reference sequence). The CDR3 region has the DNA TGTGCCAGCAGCCACAACAGCAACAACTATGGCTACACCTTC. Its protein is CASSHNSNNYGYTF.

The J gene is TRBJ2-3, the V gene TRBV30; a weak D match, TRBD2 (7 bases). CDR3 length: 17 amino acids. CDR1 GTSNPN and CDR2 SVGIG come from the germline V gene (reference sequence). The V end was cut by 7 bases, the J end by 0 bases, with 23 bases between. In nucleotides, the CDR3 is TGTGCCTCTCGTTGGTTTCGGGCGGGGGCTAGCACAGATACGCAGTATTTT. Protein product: CASRWFRAGASTDTQYF.

This clone was counted only a few times. V gene TRBV7-9 combines with J gene TRBJ1-1; the D gene is possibly TRBD1 (5 bases). The CDR3 spans 16 residues. Germline-derived CDR1 and CDR2 are SEHNR and FQNEAQ (reference sequence). V gave up 6 bases and J gave up 1 base, with 18 bases separating them. The CDR3 region has the DNA TGTGCCAGCAGGAGACCCGGAGGGGCCGGGAACACTGAAGCTTTCTTT. Residues: CASRRPGGAGNTEAFF.

The chain uses TRBV7-6 and TRBJ2-1; 11 nucleotides line up with TRBD2. The junction had 4 bases not matched to a gene; V was cut back by 5 bases and J by 4 bases. CDR3 length: 15 amino acids. Germline CDR1 and CDR2: SGHVS and FNYEAQ. CDR3 in amino acids: CASSDGTSGYNEQFF. The CDR3, as DNA: TGTGCCAGCAGCGACGGGACTAGCGGATACAATGAGCAGTTCTTC.

The count of this clone is one. The J gene is TRBJ2-3, the V gene TRBV19; D perhaps matches TRBD1 (6 bases). Germline V gives CDR1 LNHDA, CDR2 SQIVND (reference sequence). V lost 2 bases, J lost 4 bases, and 7 bases lay in between. The CDR3 consists of 13 residues. Here the CDR3 reads CASSITGSDTQYF. For the CDR3, the DNA is TGTGCCAGTAGTATAACAGGGTCAGATACGCAGTATTTT.

In its sample, this clone was seen a few times. This sequence joins TRBV6-4 and TRBJ1-5, with D tentatively TRBD1 (5 bases). The CDR3 has 15 residues. V lost 9 bases, J lost 3 bases, and 18 bases lay in between. Germline V gene data show CDR1 as MRHNA and CDR2 as SNTAGT. The CDR3 loop is CASTGTGGINQPQHF. The CDR3, as DNA: TGTGCCAGTACTGGGACGGGGGGGATCAATCAGCCCCAGCATTTT.

The genes are TRBV7-3 and TRBJ2-5; weak D call: TRBD2 (6 bases). Germline V gives CDR1 SGHTA, CDR2 FQGTGA. Between the trimmed V and J ends, which lost 3 bases and 2 bases, there was a span of 10 bases. There are 14 residues in the CDR3. The CDR3, as DNA: TGTGCCAGCAGCTTTCCGGGAGAACAAGAGACCCAGTACTTC. Its protein is CASSFPGEQETQYF.

This clone is labeled medium-sized. This rearrangement joins TRBV19 to TRBJ1-1, with a possible D match to TRBD1 (6 bases). Trimming shortened V by 5 bases and J by 1 base, and 14 bases separated the two germline ends. The CDR3 covers 15 residues. In germline, CDR1 is LNHDA, CDR2 SQIVND (reference sequence). CDR3 sequence reads: CASSQHRTANTEAFF. Here the CDR3 DNA reads TGTGCCAGTAGTCAACACCGGACAGCGAACACTGAAGCTTTCTTT.

This clone turned up a few times. The V call is TRBV18, the J call TRBJ1-3, with TRBD1 as a possible D gene (6 bases). CDR1 is KGHSH, CDR2 LQKENI, per germline. This CDR3 region has 14 residues. Here the CDR3 DNA reads TGTACACAGGGTTACAACCGCTCTGGAAACACCATATATTTT. It yields the protein CTQGYNRSGNTIYF.

V gene TRBV7-8 combines with J gene TRBJ1-5; no firm D call. Germline-derived CDR1 and CDR2 are SGHVS and FQNEAQ. This CDR3 comprises 14 residues. Trimming removed 1 base at V and 8 bases at J, with 12 bases between. The CDR3 protein is CASSLEFALKPQHF. DNA for the CDR3: TGTGCCAGCAGCTTAGAGTTCGCCCTAAAGCCCCAGCATTTT.

The chain uses TRBV5-1 and TRBJ2-5; maybe TRBD2 (5 bases). CDR3 length equals 16 residues. The V and J ends lost 4 bases and 1 base respectively, with 17 bases between them. Germline V gives CDR1 SGHRS, CDR2 YFSETQ. The chain's CDR3 is CASSPAFGDFQETQYF. The CDR3 DNA follows: TGCGCCAGCAGCCCAGCCTTCGGGGATTTCCAAGAGACCCAGTACTTC.

This clone has just a few counts. V and J are TRBV7-9 and TRBJ2-1; TRBD1 matches 12 bases. Germline V gene sequence: CDR1 SEHNR, CDR2 FQNEAQ (reference sequence). The CDR3 covers 16 residues. J was trimmed by 9 bases and V by 4 bases; bases with no gene match: 10. The CDR3 DNA follows: TGTGCCAGCAGCTCCAGGGGACAGGGGGCCATTGGTGAGCAGTTCTTC. Its protein is CASSSRGQGAIGEQFF.

This clone was found a few times. The genes are TRBV12-5 and TRBJ2-1; no firm D call. CDR1 LGHNT and CDR2 FRNRAP come from the germline V gene. Trimming shortened V by 2 bases and J by 9 bases, and 5 bases separated the two germline ends. The CDR3 covers 11 residues. The CDR3 DNA follows: TGTGCTAGTGGTTTGTCAGGTGAGCAGTTCTTC. Translated: CASGLSGEQFF.

The chain joins TRBV19 to TRBJ1-5, with TRBD1 as a possible D gene (6 bases). The V gene's germline CDR1 is LNHDA and CDR2 SQIVND (reference sequence). The CDR3 sequence is 13 residues long. Trimming cost V 6 bases and J 4 bases, with 10 bases left between them. This CDR3 is CASSLQGNQPQHF. CDR3 nucleotide sequence: TGTGCCAGTAGCCTACAGGGAAATCAGCCCCAGCATTTT.

Only one count was recorded for this clone. In the same sample, other DNA sequences code for this CDR3. The V call is TRBV3-1 (or the pseudogene TRBV3-2), the J call TRBJ1-3; TRBD1 agrees at 8 bases. The junction had 5 bases not matched to a gene; V was cut back by 4 bases and J by 3 bases. The germline V gene encodes CDR1 LGHDT and CDR2 YNNKEL (reference sequence). This CDR3 comprises 15 residues. CDR3 sequence (DNA): TGTGCCAGCAGCCGGGACGGGACAGGTGGAAACACCATATATTTT. Protein: CASSRDGTGGNTIYF.

This chain connects TRBV9 to TRBJ2-7; a weak D match, TRBD1 (6 bases). The V gene lost 0 bases and the J gene lost 3 bases, with 10 bases spanning the gap. From germline, CDR1 is SGDLS and CDR2 YYNGEE. CDR3 size: 14 residues. The CDR3 nucleotides are TGTGCCAGCAGCGTAGGTGCAGGGGACTACGAGCAGTACTTC. Translation: CASSVGAGDYEQYF.

The chain carries TRBV7-6 and TRBJ2-3; 13 bases fit TRBD2. With 6 bases clipped from V and 4 bases from J, the junction kept 4 bases outside the gene matches. Germline V gene sequence: CDR1 SGHVS, CDR2 FNYEAQ. This CDR3 contains 15 residues. CDR3 DNA sequence: TGTGCCAGCAGGCGGACTAGCGGGGGTGCAGATACGCAGTATTTT. Amino acid sequence: CASRRTSGGADTQYF. Supplemented by reference TRBV7-6 and TRBJ2-3, the full variable domain reads GAGVSQSPRYKVTKRGQDVALRCDPISGHVSLYWYRQALGQGPEFLTYFNYEAQQDKSGLPNDRFSAERPEGSISTLTIQRTEQRDSAMYRCASRRTSGGADTQYFGPGTRLTVL.

The V call is TRBV29-1, the J call TRBJ1-1; the D is unclear. CDR3 length: 12 amino acids. Germline CDR1 SQVTM, CDR2 ANQGSEA. The V end was cut by 6 bases, the J end by 1 base, with 9 bases between. Here the CDR3 reads CSVARGNTEAFF. The CDR3 DNA is TGCAGCGTAGCCCGGGGGAACACTGAAGCTTTCTTT.